The TCR beta chain under discussion was sequenced for a study of blood T cell repertoires in COVID-19. This CDR3 spans 15 amino acids. Unmatched junction bases numbered 9, after V lost 6 bases and J lost 4 bases. Looked up from germline, CDR1 is SGHVS and CDR2 is FNYEAQ. The repertoire was sequenced with immunoSEQ multiplex PCR; TCRdb's copy has only in-frame clones and lacks some. This repertoire shows over 200,000 clones, about 87% found once; its top ten account for roughly 3.7%. Donors were grouped by their self-reported clinical history. The rearrangement joins TRBV7-6 to TRBJ1-3; 7 bases agree with TRBD1. Specimen: PBMCs or T cells enriched from blood (not recorded which). This TCR was recovered from a woman between 25 and 40 years old who had been exposed to COVID-19. The CDR3 nucleotides are TGTGCCAGCAGTCTAGGGCTGGACAGGGGAAACACCATATATTTT. Protein product: CASSLGLDRGNTIYF.